This T cell receptor (beta chain) stems from a study of CD8+CD57+ T cells in acquired aplastic anemia. Turning to the study itself: 3.2 ug was the average amount of DNA from sorted CD4+ and CD8+ cells.

Patients who underwent sequencing had shown CD8+CD57+ cell expansion by flow cytometry. Severe acquired aplastic anemia was present in all patients. Notes on this clonotype: This may be a read error, as it is one base from a much larger clone.

CDR3 and TCR beta VDJ profiling relied on a genomic DNA template. TCRdb re-called the reads with MiXCR, one entry per CDR3 protein. The table shows approximately 120,000 distinct CDR3 sequences, with 30% to 45% occurring only once. This CDR3 contains 15 residues. Trimming removed 8 bases at V and 0 bases at J, with 14 bases between. The origin of this receptor is a human donor with aplastic anemia. The chain carries TRBV12-3 or TRBV12-4 and TRBJ2-4; no firm D call. Sequencing input: sorted CD4+, CD8+, or CD8+CD57+ T cells (not recorded which) from PBMCs. The CDR3 DNA reads as TGTGCCAGCGGTCGCCCCCTACTAGCCAAAAACATTCAGTACTTC. Its protein is CASGRPLLAKNIQYF.